The 27 T cell receptor beta chains below were found in one sample sequenced in a study of regulatory T cells in long-lasting Graves disease. As to time point: persistent/refractory GD, antithyroid drugs over 5 years with positive TRAb. PBMCs provided the RNA from which the TCR library was made. With iRepertoire HTBI primers and Arm-PCR of CDR3 regions, TCR beta libraries were built. MiXCR was run by TCRdb on the multiplex PCR reads, yielding one entry per CDR3 protein. The sample yields approximately 690,000 distinct CDR3 sequences, about 30% seen once. The source material was peripheral blood mononuclear cells (PBMCs), sampled when the disease was refractory, from a patient treated with antithyroid drugs. These receptor sequences come from a female donor with Graves disease.

This clonotype was observed a few times. V usage is TRBV7-9 and J usage is TRBJ2-7; 9 bases are shared with TRBD2. With 5 bases clipped from V and 0 bases from J, the junction kept 5 bases outside the gene matches. This CDR3 region has 15 residues. Germline CDR1 SEHNR, CDR2 FQNEAQ (reference sequence). CDR3 sequence: CASSIVSGSSYEQYF. CDR3 nucleotide sequence: TGTGCCAGCAGCATAGTTAGCGGGAGCTCCTACGAGCAGTACTTC.

The chain is built from TRBV9 and TRBJ1-2; 8 bases are shared with TRBD1. V gave up 3 bases and J gave up 7 bases; unmatched junction bases: 8. This CDR3 contains 14 residues. The germline V gene has CDR1 SGDLS and CDR2 YYNGEE. The CDR3 is CASSANGQGGGYTF. CDR3 DNA: TGTGCCAGCAGCGCGAACGGACAGGGTGGTGGCTACACCTTC.

The rearrangement links TRBV7-9 to TRBJ2-6, with a weak D call TRBD1 (6 bases). Germline V CDR1 and CDR2: SEHNR, FQNEAQ (reference sequence). The CDR3 loop spans 18 amino acids. Trimming left V 2 bases short and J 0 bases short, with 14 bases between. The chain's CDR3 is CASSLYGGGYSGANVLTF. Written as DNA, the CDR3 is TGTGCCAGCAGCTTATATGGTGGGGGCTACTCTGGGGCCAACGTCCTGACTTTC.

Concerning this clonotype: A read error may be the cause here, since a much bigger clone is one base away. Likely a read error: the CDR3 ends without its conserved phenylalanine or tryptophan. The rearrangement uses TRBV6-5 and TRBJ1-1, with TRBD1 as a possible D gene (5 bases). CDR1 is MNHEY and CDR2 is SVGAGI in the germline V gene. This CDR3 region has 16 residues. With 2 bases removed from V and 0 bases from J, the gap between germline ends came to 13 bases. The CDR3 sequence is CASSYPRQPLNTEAFL. CDR3 coding DNA: TGTGCCAGCAGTTACCCTCGACAGCCACTGAACACTGAAGCTTTCCTT.

This clonotype showed up many times. The chain has TRBV2 and TRBJ1-6, with 10 bases fitting TRBD1. This CDR3 has 15 residues. Germline CDR1 is SNHLY and CDR2 is FYNNEI. With 6 bases clipped from V and 8 bases from J, the junction kept 7 bases outside the gene matches. The DNA for the CDR3 is TGTGCCAGCAGCCCCCGGGACAGGGGTGATTCACCCCTCCACTTT. Amino acid sequence: CASSPRDRGDSPLHF.

This sequence joins TRBV29-1 and TRBJ2-1; the D gene is possibly TRBD2 (7 bases). Trimming took 4 bases from V and 4 from J, leaving 11 bases between them. The germline V gene encodes CDR1 SQVTM and CDR2 ANQGSEA. The CDR3 extends over 13 amino acids. The DNA for the CDR3 is TGCAGCGTTGTGGGGGGGCGATACAATGAGCAGTTCTTC. Translating gives CSVVGGRYNEQFF.

The chain is built from TRBV6-9 and TRBJ2-7; D remains unclear. The CDR3 is 14 amino acids. The germline CDR1 and CDR2 sequences are MNHGY and SVAAGI. The V end was cut by 3 bases, the J end by 0 bases, with 9 bases between. The CDR3 sequence: CASSYDSGSYEQYF. The CDR3 DNA reads TGTGCCAGCAGTTACGATTCCGGCTCCTACGAGCAGTACTTC.

For the CDR3, the DNA is TGTGCCAGCAGCCCCGGCGGGAGCTTAATCTACGAGCAGTACTTC. Amino acids: CASSPGGSLIYEQYF. This sequence joins TRBV14 and TRBJ2-7, with TRBD2 identical over 7 bases. CDR1 is SGHDN and CDR2 is FVKESK in the germline V gene. The CDR3 is 15 residues long. V shed 4 bases and J 3 bases; nucleotides not matched to a gene: 9. The full variable domain, in which reference TRBV14 and TRBJ2-7 provide the parts outside the CDR3, is EAGVTQFPSHSVIEKGQTVTLRCDPISGHDNLYWYRRVMGKEIKFLLHFVKESKQDESGMPNNRFLAERTGGTYSTLKVQPAELEDSGVYFCASSPGGSLIYEQYFGPGTRLTVT.

J is TRBJ1-6 and V is TRBV12-3 or TRBV12-4; unclear D gene. This CDR3 comprises 16 residues. The V end lost 6 bases, the J end lost 7 bases, and 19 bases lay between the germline ends. CDR3 nucleotides: TGTGCCAGCAGCTCCGACGAGTTGGGCCGGAATTCACCCCTCCACTTT. This sequence encodes CASSSDELGRNSPLHF.

V usage is TRBV5-5 and J usage is TRBJ2-5; D not resolved. The CDR3 consists of 13 residues. The germline V and J ends were trimmed by 4 bases and 4 bases, with 11 bases remaining between them. The germline V gene encodes CDR1 SGHKS and CDR2 YYEKEE (reference sequence). CDR3 in amino acids: CASSLEDTETQYF. The CDR3 region has the DNA TGTGCCAGCAGCCTCGAAGACACAGAGACCCAGTACTTC.

This clonotype was detected ten times or more. The chain employs TRBV6-5 and TRBJ1-2, with D tentatively TRBD1 (6 bases). The V gene's germline CDR1 is MNHEY and CDR2 SVGAGI. Trimming cost V 0 bases and J 8 bases, with 16 bases left between them. The CDR3 spans 15 residues. CDR3 region: CASSYSIGGLEGYTF. As DNA, the CDR3 is TGTGCCAGCAGTTACTCGATTGGGGGGCTAGAAGGCTACACCTTC.

This clonotype was seen a handful of times. The chain combines TRBV29-1 with TRBJ2-2; D is unclear. The CDR3 is made up of 10 amino acids. Trimming took off 5 bases at V and 4 bases at J, with 2 bases between the two ends. Germline lookup yields CDR1 SQVTM and CDR2 ANQGSEA. As DNA, the CDR3 is TGCAGCGTTACCACCGGGGAGCTGTTTTTT. It yields the protein CSVTTGELFF.

This clonotype was counted between two and nine times. The chain uses TRBV7-9 and TRBJ2-2; no reliable D call. Germline assignment: CDR1 SEHNR and CDR2 FQNEAQ (reference sequence). Deletions cut 2 bases from V and 2 bases from J, with 6 bases between. The CDR3 covers 14 residues. CDR3 bases: TGTGCCAGCAGCTTAACGAGTAACACCGGGGAGCTGTTTTTT. It translates to CASSLTSNTGELFF.

This chain connects TRBV18 to TRBJ1-1, with D unresolved. The CDR3 consists of 12 residues. From germline, CDR1 is KGHSH and CDR2 LQKENI. Trimming left V 3 bases short and J 5 bases short, with 7 bases between. In nucleotides, the CDR3 is TGTGCCAGCTCACCCATGTTGACTGAAGCTTTCTTT. This gives the protein CASSPMLTEAFF.

Many counts were recorded for this clonotype. V usage is TRBV11-2 and J usage is TRBJ1-1, with D possibly being TRBD1 (6 bases). CDR3 size: 15 residues. Germline loops: CDR1 SGHAT, CDR2 FQNNGV. V dropped 1 base and J dropped 0 bases, with 9 bases sitting between them. The CDR3 coding sequence is TGTGCCAGCAGCTTAGGTGGGGGCATGAACACTGAAGCTTTCTTT. It codes for CASSLGGGMNTEAFF.

The chain carries TRBV6-4 and TRBJ1-2, with D possibly TRBD1 on 6 matching bases. Trimming shortened V by 5 bases and J by 2 bases, and 18 bases separated the two germline ends. The CDR3 spans 16 residues. Germline V gene sequence: CDR1 MRHNA, CDR2 SNTAGT. This chain's CDR3 is CASSYRGQMRNYGYTF. The DNA of the CDR3 is TGTGCCAGCAGTTACCGTGGACAGATGAGAAACTATGGCTACACCTTC.

This clonotype showed up just a few times. The V gene is TRBV3-1, the J gene TRBJ1-1; D not resolved. This CDR3 region has 14 residues. V dropped 0 bases and J dropped 3 bases, with 8 bases sitting between them. In germline, CDR1 is LGHDT, CDR2 YNNKEL (reference sequence). The CDR3 reads CASSQDLVHTEAFF. CDR3 bases: TGTGCCAGCAGCCAAGATCTAGTCCACACTGAAGCTTTCTTT.

The chain carries TRBV5-1 and TRBJ1-4, with TRBD1 matching 7 bases. CDR3 size: 15 residues. Germline loops: CDR1 SGHRS, CDR2 YFSETQ. Trimming took 3 bases from V and 7 from J; bases not matched to a gene: 9. The DNA for the CDR3 is TGCGCCAGCAGCTGGACCGAGGGGGCGTCTGAAAAACTGTTTTTT. Protein sequence: CASSWTEGASEKLFF.

Only a few counts were recorded for this clonotype. The chain recombines TRBV7-3 with TRBJ1-1; 8 positions agree with TRBD1. Per germline, CDR1 SGHTA and CDR2 FQGTGA. The CDR3 sequence is 18 residues long. V was clipped by 1 base and J by 0 bases; unmatched bases: 10. The CDR3 region has the DNA TGTGCCAGCAGCTTAAGGTCGGGACAGGAAAATATGAACACTGAAGCTTTCTTT. Residues: CASSLRSGQENMNTEAFF.

The chain combines TRBV12-3 or TRBV12-4 with TRBJ1-5, with D possibly matching TRBD1 (6 bases). V lost 3 bases to trimming and J lost 0 bases, with 18 bases between them. The CDR3 consists of 18 residues. The CDR3 loop reads CASSFSPDRTYSNQPQHF. DNA for the CDR3: TGTGCCAGCAGTTTCTCCCCAGACAGGACCTATAGCAATCAGCCCCAGCATTTT.

The chain is built from TRBV19 and TRBJ1-1; D perhaps matches TRBD1 (5 bases). Trimming cost V 7 bases and J 10 bases, with 19 bases left between them. CDR3 length equals 13 residues. CDR1 and CDR2 (germline): LNHDA, SQIVND (reference sequence). CDR3: CASNGQGRRGAFF. The CDR3, as DNA: TGTGCCAGTAACGGTCAGGGACGGCGGGGAGCTTTCTTT.

This sequence joins TRBV6-1 and TRBJ1-2, with 7 nucleotides matching TRBD1. V gave up 6 bases and J gave up 4 bases; unmatched junction bases: 11. Germline V CDR1 and CDR2: MNHNS, SASEGT. The CDR3 has 15 amino acids. The CDR3 DNA follows: TGTGCCAGCAGGCCGGGACAGCGACCGTTCTATGGCTACACCTTC. Its protein product is CASRPGQRPFYGYTF.

The chain recombines TRBV29-1 with TRBJ1-3; D possibly corresponds to TRBD1 (6 bases). V was trimmed by 6 bases and J by 0 bases, leaving 18 bases between them. The CDR3 sequence is 16 residues long. The germline gives CDR1 SQVTM, CDR2 ANQGSEA. Here the CDR3 reads CSVTIYRALSGNTIYF. The CDR3 DNA reads TGCAGCGTGACGATTTACAGGGCCCTCTCTGGAAACACCATATATTTT.

This chain links TRBV29-1 with TRBJ1-1; D is unresolved. With 6 bases removed from V and 1 base from J, the gap between germline ends came to 18 bases. In germline, CDR1 is SQVTM, CDR2 ANQGSEA. There are 15 residues in the CDR3. The CDR3 DNA reads as TGCAGCGTCCCCGAGGTGAAGGGCTGGAACACTGAAGCTTTCTTT. Translating it yields CSVPEVKGWNTEAFF.

The chain couples TRBV7-3 to TRBJ1-6; no clear D gene. CDR1 and CDR2 from the germline V gene are SGHTA and FQGTGA. V lost 3 bases and J 7 bases, leaving 10 bases between the germline ends. The length of the CDR3 is 14 residues. CDR3 bases: TGTGCCAGCAGCTTTTCGCAAGCAAATTCACCCCTCCACTTT. Its protein is CASSFSQANSPLHF.

Here the CDR3 reads CASTWGQGIAQETQYF. The CDR3 nucleotides are TGTGCCAGCACCTGGGGACAGGGAATCGCCCAAGAGACCCAGTACTTC. V gene TRBV6-1 combines with J gene TRBJ2-5; TRBD1 aligns across 9 bases. CDR1 is MNHNS and CDR2 is SASEGT in the germline V gene. The CDR3 is 16 residues long. V shed 7 bases and J 1 base; nucleotides not matched to a gene: 10.

The V gene is TRBV20-1, the J gene TRBJ1-2; 8 bases align to TRBD1. V trimming: 6 bases; J trimming: 9 bases; junction bases outside the gene matches: 9. CDR1 and CDR2 from the germline V gene are DFQATT and SNEGSKA (reference sequence). The CDR3 totals 12 residues. CDR3 amino acids: CSASRQGMSYTF. The CDR3 coding sequence is TGCAGTGCCAGCAGACAGGGGATGAGCTACACCTTC.